This is a list of T cell receptor beta chains from one sample in a study of memory CD4+ T cells and cytomegalovirus serostatus. Method: immunoSEQ multiplex PCR; TCRdb's copy keeps in-frame clones and lacks some. The sample lists about 48,000 clones, around 80% occurring once. Sequencing was performed on memory CD4+ T cells from blood. The receptors come from an adult in good health and CMV-seronegative. Each CDR3 is given with its conserved first and last residue. The D gene is left open where the match is weak. Size is stated for part of the rows, as once, few or many counts, or as a class when the clone is expanded.

CDR3	DNA	V	D	J	size
CASSLAGGQEIYEQYF	TGTGCCAGCAGCTTGGCCGGGGGACAGGAGATTTACGAGCAGTACTTC	TRBV5-6	TRBD1	TRBJ2-7	few
CASSWASDTQYF	TGTGCCAGCAGCTGGGCCTCAGATACGCAGTATTTT	TRBV11-2	-	TRBJ2-3	-
CASSLGQRVTGELFF	TGTGCCAGCAGTTTAGGACAGCGGGTCACCGGGGAGCTGTTTTTT	TRBV25-1	-	TRBJ2-2	few
CASSLDGSGGLNEKLFF	TGCGCCAGCAGCTTGGACGGGTCAGGGGGCCTTAATGAAAAACTGTTTTTT	TRBV5-1	TRBD1	TRBJ1-4	-
CASSARTVMNTEAFF	TGTGCCAGCAGCGCCCGGACGGTCATGAACACTGAAGCTTTCTTT	TRBV21-1	-	TRBJ1-1	once
CASTDFDRGNTGELFF	TGTGCCAGCACCGACTTTGACAGGGGTAACACCGGGGAGCTGTTTTTT	TRBV28	TRBD1	TRBJ2-2	-
CASSQLGLGTVDTQYF	TGCGCCAGCAGCCAACTCGGGTTAGGGACTGTAGATACGCAGTATTTT	TRBV4-1	-	TRBJ2-3	-
CASSTGWGKQPQHF	TGTGCCAGCTCCACAGGGTGGGGAAAACAGCCCCAGCATTTT	TRBV19	-	TRBJ1-5	-
CAWSAGWAYEQYF	TGTGCCTGGAGTGCAGGGTGGGCCTACGAGCAGTACTTC	TRBV30	-	TRBJ2-7	-
CATSREEGVAFF	TGTGCCACCAGCAGAGAAGAGGGCGTAGCTTTCTTT	TRBV15	-	TRBJ1-1	-
CASSRTGLGTEAFF	TGTGCCAGCAGCCGGACAGGGTTGGGGACTGAAGCTTTCTTT	TRBV6-1	TRBD1	TRBJ1-1	-
CASLKGGAYEQYF	TGTGCCAGCCTTAAAGGGGGGGCCTACGAGCAGTACTTC	TRBV2	-	TRBJ2-7	-
CASSPFLQGFHGYTF	TGTGCCAGCAGTCCCTTTTTGCAGGGATTTCATGGCTACACCTTC	TRBV2	-	TRBJ1-2	-
CASRSTDTQYF	TGTGCCAGCAGATCCACAGATACGCAGTATTTT	TRBV6-1	-	TRBJ2-3	few
CALQRAGTNYGYTF	TGTGCCCTTCAGCGGGCAGGAACTAACTATGGCTACACCTTC	TRBV2	-	TRBJ1-2	-